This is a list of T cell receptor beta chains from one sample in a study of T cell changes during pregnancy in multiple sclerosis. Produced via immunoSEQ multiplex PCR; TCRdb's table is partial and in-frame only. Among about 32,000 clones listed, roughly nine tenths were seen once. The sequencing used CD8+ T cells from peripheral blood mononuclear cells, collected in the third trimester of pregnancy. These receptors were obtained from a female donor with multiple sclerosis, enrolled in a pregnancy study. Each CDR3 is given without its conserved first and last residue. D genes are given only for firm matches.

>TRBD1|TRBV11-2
ASSQTGTGKNEQY
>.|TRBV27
ASSLGHLAEAF
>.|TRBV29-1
SVEGVKGAGGEQY
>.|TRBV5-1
ASSLRRGNEQF
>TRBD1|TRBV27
ASSSGQGGNQPQH
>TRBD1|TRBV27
ASSYRGRSNQPQH
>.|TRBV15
ATSRIGGPEGYT
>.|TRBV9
ASSPSGGGLHEAF
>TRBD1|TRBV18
ASSRGTGNTEAF
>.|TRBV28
ASSSTDIPPTDTQY
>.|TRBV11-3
ASSLARGDTQY
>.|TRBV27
ASSLSSGDQHNEQF
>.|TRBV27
ASSFQGSNQPQH
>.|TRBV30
AWTLGSDKATNEKLF
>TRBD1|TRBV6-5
ASRRGQGAQNTQY
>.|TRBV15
ATTSLTGTPSLGPSYEQY
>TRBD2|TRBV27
ASSSSGRAFGELF
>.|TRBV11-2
ASSVGGNPFYSEQF